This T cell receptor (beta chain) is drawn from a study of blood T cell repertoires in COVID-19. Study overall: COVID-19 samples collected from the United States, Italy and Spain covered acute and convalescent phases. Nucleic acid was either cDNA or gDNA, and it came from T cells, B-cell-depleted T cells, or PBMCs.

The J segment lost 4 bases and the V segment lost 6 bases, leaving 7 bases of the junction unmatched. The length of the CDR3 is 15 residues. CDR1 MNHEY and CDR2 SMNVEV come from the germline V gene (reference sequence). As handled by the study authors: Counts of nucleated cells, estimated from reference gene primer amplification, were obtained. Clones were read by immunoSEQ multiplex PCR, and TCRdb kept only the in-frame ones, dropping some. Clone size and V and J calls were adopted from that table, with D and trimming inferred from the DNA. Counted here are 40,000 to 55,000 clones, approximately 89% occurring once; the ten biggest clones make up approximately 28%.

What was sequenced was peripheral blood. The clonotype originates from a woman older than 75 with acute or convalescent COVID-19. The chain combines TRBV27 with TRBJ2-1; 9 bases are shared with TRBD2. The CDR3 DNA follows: TGTGCCAGCAGGTTAGCGGGGGCGGCTTACAATGAGCAGTTCTTC. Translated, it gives CASRLAGAAYNEQFF.